Listed below are T cell receptor beta chains from one sample, sequenced in a study of blood T cell repertoires in COVID-19. Using immunoSEQ multiplex PCR, the repertoire was profiled, and TCRdb retains in-frame clones only, with some absent. The data contain about 35,000 clones, 75% to 85% of them seen just once; the ten biggest clones take up roughly 14%. Source material: peripheral blood. These receptors were taken from a woman aged 70 to 79 with acute or convalescent COVID-19. Both conserved end residues are part of each CDR3. Fields, in order: V gene, clone size, J gene, D gene, CDR3 DNA, CDR3 protein. A D gene is named only where the DNA matches it firmly. Clone size appears in some rows only: once, few, many, or a class for an expanded clone.

>TRBV19|NA|TRBJ2-1|NA
TGTGCCAGTAGTATGGTAAACAGGGTCAATGAGCAGTTCTTC
CASSMVNRVNEQFF
>TRBV5-5|NA|TRBJ1-3|NA
TGTGCCAGCAGCACTTCACAGGGCCTGAGAGGAAACACCATATATTTT
CASSTSQGLRGNTIYF
>TRBV5-1|NA|TRBJ1-2|TRBD1
TGCGCCAGCAGCTTGGCCTGGGGACAGGTTTATGGCTACACCTTC
CASSLAWGQVYGYTF
>TRBV19|NA|TRBJ1-2|TRBD1
TGTGCCAGTAGTGAAGTTAGGACAGGGGATACTGGCTACACCTTC
CASSEVRTGDTGYTF
>TRBV7-8|NA|TRBJ2-5|NA
TGTGCCAGCAGCTTGGTAGACAGGACGGAAGAGACCCAGTACTTC
CASSLVDRTEETQYF
>TRBV15|NA|TRBJ2-5|TRBD2
TGTGCCACCAGCAGAGATAGGCGGGAGGGCCTAGTAGAGACCCAGTACTTC
CATSRDRREGLVETQYF
>TRBV28|NA|TRBJ1-3|NA
TGTGCCAGCAGTTTATTATCGGGGTCGGGAGGAAACACCATATATTTT
CASSLLSGSGGNTIYF
>TRBV7-9|NA|TRBJ2-7|TRBD1
TGTGCCAGCAGCTTAGGACAGGGGGCTTACGAGCAGTACTTC
CASSLGQGAYEQYF
>TRBV19|NA|TRBJ1-1|NA
TGTGCCAGTACCTGGGGACACATGAACACTGAAGCTTTCTTT
CASTWGHMNTEAFF
>TRBV27|NA|TRBJ2-1|NA
TGTGCCAGCAGTTCGACTTGGAGCTCCTACAATGAGCAGTTCTTC
CASSSTWSSYNEQFF
>TRBV15|NA|TRBJ2-5|TRBD1
TGTGCCACCAGCAGAGCCGGGACAGGAGAAGGGACCCAGTACTTC
CATSRAGTGEGTQYF
>TRBV6-6|NA|TRBJ2-2|NA
TGTGCCAGCAGAGAAACCGGATCGGGCACCGGGGAGCTGTTTTTT
CASRETGSGTGELFF
>TRBV20-1|NA|TRBJ2-3|NA
TGCAGTGCTAGTGCCGGGACAACCACAGATACGCAGTATTTT
CSASAGTTTDTQYF
>TRBV11-1|NA|TRBJ2-5|TRBD1
TGTGCCAGCAGCCTCATTACCGGGACAGTAGAAGAGACCCAGTACTTC
CASSLITGTVEETQYF
>TRBV27|NA|TRBJ2-7|TRBD1
TGTGCCAGCAGTTTAACAGGGGTTTCGATCTACGAGCAGTACTTC
CASSLTGVSIYEQYF
>TRBV21-1|NA|TRBJ1-2|NA
TGTGCCAGCAGCAAAAGCGAACCTACAGGGGACCCTAACTATGGCTACACCTTC
CASSKSEPTGDPNYGYTF
>TRBV27|NA|TRBJ1-2|NA
TGTGCCAGCAGCCCAAAGCGCCCGGGGTTCATAGGCTACACCTTC
CASSPKRPGFIGYTF
>TRBV5-6|NA|TRBJ1-2|NA
TGTGCCAGCAGCTCAGACAGTTTCTATGGCTACACCTTC
CASSSDSFYGYTF
>TRBV5-1|NA|TRBJ1-1|NA
TGCGCCAGCAGCCCAGGGTTATCTGAAGCTTTCTTT
CASSPGLSEAFF
>TRBV5-1|NA|TRBJ1-5|NA
TGCGCCAGCAGCTTGGAGGGGACATCCAATCAGCCCCAGCATTTT
CASSLEGTSNQPQHF
>TRBV9|few|TRBJ1-1|NA
TGTGCCAGCAGCCATGGGTTGGGGGCCGATCCGAACACTGAAGCTTTCTTT
CASSHGLGADPNTEAFF
>TRBV27|once|TRBJ2-7|NA
TGTGCCAGCATCCCTTTAGGGACTCCCCGAAACTACGAGCAGTACTTC
CASIPLGTPRNYEQYF